This T cell receptor (beta chain) originates from a study of tissue T cells after allogeneic stem cell transplantation. Concerning this clone: As yet, its antigen is unknown. Mouse germline and gene names are used. The read ends 1 residue before the CDR3 terminus; that terminus is restored from the germline J gene.

V was shortened by 5 bases and J by 0 bases, with 10 bases between the two germline ends. The CDR3 totals 15 residues. Germline V gene lookup returns CDR1 LGHDT and CDR2 YNNKQL (reference sequence). Using immunoSEQ multiplex PCR, the repertoire was profiled, and TCRdb retains in-frame clones only, with some absent. This table holds about 20,000 clones, 70% found once. General study findings and limits: Alloreactivity or antigen specificity of tissue TCRs was not determined; some clones might be host cells. Few T cell clones were shared across patients, but motif clusters showed tissue-specific shared signatures.

The receptor's source is a female BALB/c mouse in good health. For this mouse line, the MHC haplotype is H2-d. Sequencing was done on a sample of spleen. The chain joins TRBV4 to TRBJ1-4, with D uncertain. The covered CDR3 bases are TGTGCCAGCAGCCAAAGACTGTTTTCCAACGAAAGATTATTT. This encodes CASSQRLFSNERLF. The CDR3 in full is CASSQRLFSNERLFF.